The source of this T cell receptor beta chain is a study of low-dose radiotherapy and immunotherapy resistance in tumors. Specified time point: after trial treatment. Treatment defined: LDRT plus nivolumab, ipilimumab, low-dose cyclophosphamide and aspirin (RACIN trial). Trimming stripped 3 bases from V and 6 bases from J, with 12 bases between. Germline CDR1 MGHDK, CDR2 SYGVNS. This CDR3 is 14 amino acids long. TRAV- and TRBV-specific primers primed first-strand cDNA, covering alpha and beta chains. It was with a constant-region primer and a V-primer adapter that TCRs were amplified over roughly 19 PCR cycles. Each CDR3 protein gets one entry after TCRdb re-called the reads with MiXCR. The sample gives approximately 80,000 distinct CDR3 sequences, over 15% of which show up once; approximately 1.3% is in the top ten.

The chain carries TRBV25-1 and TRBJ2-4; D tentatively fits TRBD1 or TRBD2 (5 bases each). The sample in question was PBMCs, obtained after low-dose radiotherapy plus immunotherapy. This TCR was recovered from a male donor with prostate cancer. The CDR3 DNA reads TGTGCCAGCAGTGAGCCGGGGCGGGCAAACATTCAGTACTTC. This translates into CASSEPGRANIQYF. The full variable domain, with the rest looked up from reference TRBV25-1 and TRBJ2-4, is EADIYQTPRYLVIGTGKKITLECSQTMGHDKMYWYQQDPGMELHLIHYSYGVNSTEKGDLSSESTVSRIRTEHFPLTLESARPSHTSQYLCASSEPGRANIQYFGAGTRLSVL.